This T cell receptor beta chain stems from a study of cytomegalovirus exposure and HLA in healthy donors. Broader study findings: By a later analysis, the bulk of CMV-associated TCR beta chains appeared HLA-restricted. Investigators reported about 160 TCR beta chains as tied to cytomegalovirus.

About this clone itself: Its specificity is unknown.

Amplification used 60 Vbeta primers and 13 Jbeta primers. Data came from immunoSEQ multiplex PCR; TCRdb stores just in-frame clones and leaves some out. Here the sample table reports tens of thousands of clones. Germline loops: CDR1 SEHNR, CDR2 FQNEAQ (reference sequence). V was cut by 3 bases and J by 0 bases, with 13 bases left in between. This CDR3 is built from 16 residues. This chain connects TRBV7-9 to TRBJ2-3; perhaps TRBD2 as D (6 bases). Material for sequencing was PBMCs. This sequence was found in a man between 35 and 55 years old in good health and CMV-seronegative. CDR3 sequence reads: CASSFSMGGSTDTQYF. The CDR3 DNA sequence: TGTGCCAGCAGCTTCAGTATGGGGGGAAGCACAGATACGCAGTATTTT. Complete variable domain (other parts from reference TRBV7-9 and TRBJ2-3): DTGVSQNPRHKITKRGQNVTFRCDPISEHNRLYWYRQTLGQGPEFLTYFQNEAQLEKSRLLSDRFSAERPKGSFSTLEIQRTEQGDSAMYLCASSFSMGGSTDTQYFGPGTRLTVL.